The 28 T cell receptor beta chains below all came from one sample that was sequenced in a study of shared clonotypes between healthy human individuals. Method: immunoSEQ multiplex PCR; TCRdb's copy keeps in-frame clones and lacks some. The data show around 1,100,000 clones, 60% to 80% seen once. The specimen was memory CD4+ T cells from PBMCs. Subset: CD45RA-negative fraction. The receptors here all came from a man aged 18 to 30 in good health. Some clones in this sample may be carry-over from other donors' samples.

The chain combines TRBV5-1 with TRBJ1-4; D is undetermined. CDR1 and CDR2 (germline): SGHRS, YFSETQ. Trimming removed 5 bases at V and 0 bases at J, with 5 bases between. This CDR3 is built from 13 residues. The DNA of the CDR3 is TGCGCCAGCAGAACCTCAACTAATGAAAAACTGTTTTTT. Protein: CASRTSTNEKLFF.

This clone was detected only once. The chain has TRBV19 and TRBJ1-1; 7 positions match TRBD1. J was trimmed by 2 bases and V by 6 bases; bases with no gene match: 6. Germline-derived CDR1 and CDR2 are LNHDA and SQIVND (reference sequence). The CDR3 is made up of 14 amino acids. The CDR3 region has the DNA TGTGCCAGTAGCCAGGGGGGGGCTAACACTGAAGCTTTCTTT. This gives the protein CASSQGGANTEAFF.

This clone was seen once. The rearrangement links TRBV7-2 to TRBJ2-7; D not resolved. From germline, CDR1 is SGHTA and CDR2 FQGNSA. The CDR3 has 12 residues. Trimming cost V 5 bases and J 4 bases, with 9 bases left between them. The CDR3 spells CASSITRYEQYF. The CDR3 DNA is TGTGCCAGCAGCATTACGAGATACGAGCAGTACTTC. Using reference TRBV7-2 and TRBJ2-7 for the parts outside the CDR3, the full variable domain is GAGVSQSPSNKVTEKGKDVELRCDPISGHTALYWYRQSLGQGLEFLIYFQGNSAPDKSGLPSDRFSAERTGGSVSTLTIQRTQQEDSAVYLCASSITRYEQYFGPGTRLTVT.

The chain joins TRBV28 to TRBJ2-7; D is uncertain. V lost 6 bases and J 3 bases, leaving 9 bases between the germline ends. The length of the CDR3 is 12 residues. From germline, CDR1 is MDHEN and CDR2 SYDVKM. CDR3 sequence reads: CASRHPSYEQYF. In DNA form, the CDR3 reads TGTGCCAGCAGGCACCCTAGCTACGAGCAGTACTTC.

The genes are TRBV5-1 and TRBJ1-2; the D gene is possibly TRBD1 (5 bases). From germline, CDR1 is SGHRS and CDR2 YFSETQ. The V end lost 0 bases, the J end lost 4 bases, and 13 bases lay between the germline ends. This CDR3 contains 15 residues. The CDR3 region is CASSLVSQGAYGYTF. The CDR3 region has the DNA TGCGCCAGCAGCTTGGTATCGCAGGGTGCCTATGGCTACACCTTC.

This clone has a handful of counts. The chain recombines TRBV30 with TRBJ2-2; perhaps TRBD1 as D (6 bases). The CDR3 runs to 17 residues. The germline CDR1 and CDR2 sequences are GTSNPN and SVGIG (reference sequence). V shed 3 bases and J shed 7 bases, with 24 bases lying between them. CDR3 in amino acids: CAWRAGPGRGGRGELFF. The CDR3, as DNA: TGTGCCTGGAGGGCTGGACCGGGCAGGGGCGGACGCGGGGAGCTGTTTTTT.

The V and J genes are TRBV4-2 and TRBJ2-7, with 7 bases aligning to TRBD2. V was pared by 0 bases and J by 0 bases, with 14 bases of the junction left unmatched. The germline V gene has CDR1 LGHNA and CDR2 YNFKEQ. The CDR3 is 19 residues long. DNA for the CDR3: TGTGCCAGCAGCCAAGATACGAGGGCTAGCGGATGGAGCTCCTACGAGCAGTACTTC. This sequence encodes CASSQDTRASGWSSYEQYF.

The V call is TRBV13, the J call TRBJ2-7, with 9 bases matching TRBD1. Germline assignment: CDR1 PRHDT and CDR2 FYEKMQ (reference sequence). The CDR3 extends over 14 amino acids. Trimming took 6 bases from V and 5 from J; bases not matched to a gene: 8. The CDR3 loop reads CASSRDRVINEQYF. CDR3 nucleotide sequence: TGTGCCAGCAGTAGGGACAGGGTGATAAACGAGCAGTACTTC.

The CDR3 protein is CASSSSPSNPTEAFF. For the CDR3, the DNA is TGCGCCAGCAGCTCTAGTCCTTCGAACCCCACTGAAGCTTTCTTT. The chain joins TRBV5-1 to TRBJ1-1, with D uncertain. There are 15 residues in the CDR3. CDR1 is SGHRS and CDR2 is YFSETQ in the germline V gene. Trimming stripped 3 bases from V and 4 bases from J, with 16 bases between.

In the case of this clone: A far larger clone is one nucleotide away, so this likely arose from a read error. Other DNA sequences within the sample encode an identical CDR3. The rearrangement links TRBV2 to TRBJ1-2, with 10 positions matching TRBD1. The CDR3 runs 15 residues. Per germline, CDR1 SNHLY and CDR2 FYNNEI. CDR3 sequence: CASRGQGRNAGGYTF. As DNA, the CDR3 is TGCGCCAGCAGGGGACAGGGGCGGAACGCCGGTGGCTACACCTTC. The full variable domain, completed using reference TRBV2 and TRBJ1-2, is EPEVTQTPSHQVTQMGQEVILRCVPISNHLYFYWYRQILGQKVEFLVSFYNNEISEKSEIFDDQFSVERPDGSNFTLKIRSTKLEDSAMYFCASRGQGRNAGGYTFGSGTRLTVV.

The genes are TRBV28 and TRBJ2-3; 7 nucleotides match TRBD2. V dropped 1 base and J dropped 5; count of bases not matched to a gene: 12. The CDR3 spans 17 residues. Germline V gene lookup returns CDR1 MDHEN and CDR2 SYDVKM. The CDR3 here is CASSLSAESSGRDTQYF. CDR3 DNA sequence: TGTGCCAGCAGTTTATCAGCCGAGTCTAGCGGTCGAGATACGCAGTATTTT. Using reference TRBV28 and TRBJ2-3 for the parts outside the CDR3, the full variable domain is DVKVTQSSRYLVKRTGEKVFLECVQDMDHENMFWYRQDPGLGLRLIYFSYDVKMKEKGDIPEGYSVSREKKERFSLILESASTNQTSMYLCASSLSAESSGRDTQYFGPGTRLTVL.

The rearrangement links TRBV4-3 to TRBJ2-1; 11 bases agree with TRBD2. Looked up from germline, CDR1 is LGHNA and CDR2 is YSLEER. V shed 4 bases, J shed 5 bases, and the junction held 7 bases outside the gene matches. CDR3 length equals 16 residues. The CDR3, as DNA: TGCGCCAGCAGCCGGGGTCTAGCGGGAGGTGACAATGAGCAGTTCTTC. Protein sequence: CASSRGLAGGDNEQFF.

V and J are TRBV4-1 and TRBJ2-7, with 13 bases identical to TRBD2. The CDR3 has 16 residues. Germline V CDR1 and CDR2: MGHRA, YSYEKL. V trimming: 1 base; J trimming: 4 bases; junction bases outside the gene matches: 4. CDR3 amino acids: CASSQGTSGSIYEQYF. The CDR3 DNA is TGCGCCAGCAGCCAAGGGACTAGCGGGAGCATTTACGAGCAGTACTTC.

The chain employs TRBV29-1 and TRBJ1-1; TRBD1 is a possible D gene (6 bases). Germline V CDR1 and CDR2: SQVTM, ANQGSEA. The length of the CDR3 is 14 residues. V was shortened by 5 bases and J by 1 base, with 14 bases between the two germline ends. CDR3 DNA: TGCAGCGTTCTTACTACGACAGGGAACACTGAAGCTTTCTTT. Its translation: CSVLTTTGNTEAFF.

The J gene is TRBJ1-2, the V gene TRBV7-2, with TRBD1 matching over 7 bases. CDR1 SGHTA and CDR2 FQGNSA come from the germline V gene. The CDR3 is 15 amino acids. Trimming took 5 bases from V and 7 from J; bases not matched to a gene: 13. The CDR3: CASSPIRQGSTGYTF. DNA for the CDR3: TGTGCCAGCAGCCCGATAAGACAGGGTTCTACTGGCTACACCTTC.

The chain couples TRBV6-1 to TRBJ2-2; D may be TRBD2 (6 bases). The CDR3 totals 16 residues. Germline CDR1 reads MNHNS; CDR2 reads SASEGT. The V end was cut by 4 bases, the J end by 0 bases, with 12 bases between. For the CDR3, the DNA is TGTGCCAGCAGTGGGTCTAGCGCCGCGAACACCGGGGAGCTGTTTTTT. Its protein product is CASSGSSAANTGELFF.

Concerning this clone itself: This may be a read error, as it is one base from a much larger clone. Written as DNA, the CDR3 is TGTGCCAGCAGCTTGGGCAGAGAGACCCAGTACTTC. As protein: CASSLGRETQYF. The chain joins TRBV7-9 to TRBJ2-5, with no clear D. V was shortened by 3 bases and J by 4 bases, with 6 bases between the two germline ends. Germline CDR1 is SEHNR and CDR2 is FQNEAQ (reference sequence). The CDR3 has 12 residues.

The chain couples TRBV18 to TRBJ1-4; 8 nucleotides align to TRBD1. CDR3 length: 17 amino acids. With 0 bases clipped from V and 8 bases from J, the junction kept 11 bases outside the gene matches. Germline-derived CDR1 and CDR2 are KGHSH and LQKENI. The CDR3 DNA follows: TGTGCCAGCTCACCACCCGGGACGGCCAGGGGGCGCGAAAAACTGTTTTTT. Translation: CASSPPGTARGREKLFF. Based on the CDR3 plus reference TRBV18 and TRBJ1-4, the full variable domain is NAGVMQNPRHLVRRRGQEARLRCSPMKGHSHVYWYRQLPEEGLKFMVYLQKENIIDESGMPKERFSAEFPKEGPSILRIQQVVRGDSAAYFCASSPPGTARGREKLFFGSGTQLSVL.

Here the CDR3 reads CASSQQGFRTEAFF. In DNA, the CDR3 is TGTGCCAGCAGCCAACAGGGGTTCCGCACTGAAGCTTTCTTT. V is TRBV11-3 and J is TRBJ1-1, with TRBD1 identical over 7 bases. This CDR3 has 14 residues. CDR1 SGHNT and CDR2 YENEEA come from the germline V gene. After removal of 5 bases from V and 4 bases from J, the junction contained 7 bases not matched to a gene.

The chain employs TRBV18 and TRBJ2-7; TRBD1 agrees at 9 bases. Trimming removed 5 bases from V and 6 bases from J; junction bases left unmatched: 11. Looked up from germline, CDR1 is KGHSH and CDR2 is LQKENI. This CDR3 contains 15 residues. The CDR3 reads CASSKEVQGAGEQYF. CDR3 in DNA: TGTGCCAGCTCAAAAGAGGTACAGGGGGCAGGCGAGCAGTACTTC.

The V gene is TRBV7-2, the J gene TRBJ2-2; tentatively, D is TRBD1 or TRBD2 (7 bases each). V dropped 4 bases and J dropped 1 base, with 13 bases sitting between them. The CDR3 extends over 16 amino acids. Germline CDR1 is SGHTA and CDR2 is FQGNSA. The CDR3 bases are TGTGCCAGCAGCTCCCAGGGGGGGCTGAACACCGGGGAGCTGTTTTTT. Residues: CASSSQGGLNTGELFF.

The rearrangement joins TRBV6-6 to TRBJ1-1; D is unclear. CDR3 length equals 14 residues. Germline CDR1 reads MNHNY; CDR2 reads SVGAGI (reference sequence). Trimming pared 7 bases from V and 0 bases from J, leaving 12 bases between. The CDR3 sequence is CASTLMYMNTEAFF. The CDR3 region has the DNA TGTGCCAGCACATTGATGTATATGAACACTGAAGCTTTCTTT.

V and J are TRBV30 and TRBJ1-5; TRBD1 might be the D (6 bases). V gave up 3 bases and J gave up 5 bases, with 20 bases separating them. Germline CDR1 GTSNPN, CDR2 SVGIG (reference sequence). This CDR3 is 16 amino acids long. The CDR3 coding sequence is TGTGCCTGGAGCGGGGGGGGCCGGACCCGGGATCAGCCCCAGCATTTT. It encodes CAWSGGGRTRDQPQHF. The full variable domain, in which reference TRBV30 and TRBJ1-5 provide the parts outside the CDR3, is SQTIHQWPATLVQPVGSPLSLECTVEGTSNPNLYWYRQAAGRGLQLLFYSVGIGQISSEVPQNLSASRPQDRQFILSSKKLLLSDSGFYLCAWSGGGRTRDQPQHFGDGTRLSIL.

The chain has TRBV10-1 and TRBJ2-7; TRBD1 aligns across 11 bases. The CDR3 spans 14 residues. CDR1 WNHNN and CDR2 SYGVQD come from the germline V gene (reference sequence). Losses at the gene ends were 6 bases for V and 6 bases for J; bases not matched to a gene: 7. CDR3 coding DNA: TGCGCCAGCAGCCCAGGGACAGGGGGATCCGAGCAGTACTTC. Protein: CASSPGTGGSEQYF.

The V call is TRBV5-1, the J call TRBJ1-3; 9 bases are a match to TRBD1. CDR1 and CDR2 (germline): SGHRS, YFSETQ. V was clipped by 0 bases and J by 3 bases; unmatched bases: 1. The CDR3 covers 15 residues. DNA of the CDR3: TGCGCCAGCAGCTTGGGGGACAGGGATGGAAACACCATATATTTT. Its translation: CASSLGDRDGNTIYF.

In this sample, this clone turned up many times. The gene calls are TRBV7-9 and TRBJ1-4; D is possibly TRBD1 (6 bases). The CDR3 has 14 residues. Trimming removed 5 bases at V and 5 bases at J, with 12 bases between. CDR1 and CDR2 from the germline V gene are SEHNR and FQNEAQ (reference sequence). CDR3 loop: CASSTQGYNEKLFF. CDR3 sequence (DNA): TGTGCCAGCAGCACCCAGGGGTACAATGAAAAACTGTTTTTT. Full variable domain (missing parts from reference TRBV7-9 and TRBJ1-4): DTGVSQNPRHKITKRGQNVTFRCDPISEHNRLYWYRQTLGQGPEFLTYFQNEAQLEKSRLLSDRFSAERPKGSFSTLEIQRTEQGDSAMYLCASSTQGYNEKLFFGSGTQLSVL.

The chain recombines TRBV30 with TRBJ1-4; D might be TRBD1 (5 bases). Germline V gives CDR1 GTSNPN, CDR2 SVGIG (reference sequence). The V end lost 4 bases, the J end lost 7 bases, and 16 bases lay between the germline ends. This CDR3 comprises 14 residues. The CDR3 nucleotides read TGTGCCTGGAACCTAGCGGGGGTGGGTGAAAAACTGTTTTTT. Translating it yields CAWNLAGVGEKLFF.

This clone has a handful of counts. The rearrangement joins TRBV5-1 to TRBJ2-7; 8 bases are shared with TRBD1. Germline CDR1 is SGHRS and CDR2 is YFSETQ. J lost 3 bases, V lost 3 bases, and 5 bases had no gene match. The CDR3 totals 14 residues. The CDR3: CASSSGQGFYEQYF. The CDR3 DNA reads TGCGCCAGCAGCTCTGGACAGGGTTTCTACGAGCAGTACTTC.